These 11 T cell receptor beta chains were sequenced from one sample in a study of control samples from healthy donors and cancer patients. The protocol was immunoSEQ multiplex PCR, while the TCRdb copy is restricted to in-frame clones and leaves out a portion. The sample holds some 130,000 clones, about 95% seen once. The specimen sequenced was blood. These receptors were collected from a man younger than 45 in good health.

In this sample, this clone turned up a few times. This chain uses TRBV6-4 with TRBJ2-2; D gene uncertain. The V end was cut by 6 bases, the J end by 5 bases, with 10 bases between. There are 13 residues in the CDR3. CDR1 is MRHNA and CDR2 is SNTAGT in the germline V gene. The CDR3 protein is CASSLSVTGELFF. The CDR3 nucleotides are TGTGCCAGCAGCCTGTCTGTGACCGGGGAGCTGTTTTTT.

The gene calls are TRBV4-3 and TRBJ1-2; 9 nucleotides align to TRBD1. Germline V gives CDR1 LGHNA, CDR2 YSLEER. The CDR3 is 18 residues long. V was pared by 0 bases and J by 4 bases, with 12 bases of the junction left unmatched. This chain's CDR3 is CASSQEVIGLTGGYGYTF. The CDR3 coding sequence is TGCGCCAGCAGCCAAGAGGTAATAGGGCTGACAGGGGGCTATGGCTACACCTTC.

The V and J genes are TRBV24-1 and TRBJ2-7; perhaps TRBD1 as D (5 bases). Germline CDR1 KGHDR, CDR2 SFDVKD. The CDR3 is made up of 13 amino acids. V dropped 12 bases and J dropped 5 bases, with 19 bases sitting between them. This chain's CDR3 is CAPVQVSHHEQYF. CDR3 nucleotides: TGTGCCCCCGTACAGGTGAGCCACCACGAGCAGTACTTC.

J is TRBJ1-2 and V is TRBV7-9; unclear D gene. CDR1 SEHNR and CDR2 FQNEAQ come from the germline V gene (reference sequence). The ends were cut back, 5 bases at V and 5 bases at J, with 21 bases in the middle. The CDR3 spans 16 residues. DNA of the CDR3: TGTGCCAGCAGCAGTGAGGACGGACCAGAAATATATGGCTACACCTTC. Amino acid sequence: CASSSEDGPEIYGYTF.

The rearrangement joins TRBV7-9 to TRBJ1-1; TRBD1 might be the D (6 bases). The ends were cut back, 11 bases at V and 0 bases at J, with 13 bases in the middle. This CDR3 comprises 13 residues. CDR1 is SEHNR, CDR2 FQNEAQ, per germline (reference sequence). The CDR3 sequence is CAGSGGLNTEAFF. For the CDR3, the DNA is TGTGCCGGATCCGGGGGGCTGAACACTGAAGCTTTCTTT.

The chain couples TRBV19 to TRBJ2-5; unclear D gene. This CDR3 is built from 14 residues. Trimming took off 1 base at V and 0 bases at J, with 6 bases between the two ends. The germline V gene encodes CDR1 LNHDA and CDR2 SQIVND (reference sequence). CDR3 nucleotides: TGTGCCAGTAGTATAGGATCATACCAAGAGACCCAGTACTTC. It is translated as CASSIGSYQETQYF.

The chain employs TRBV29-1 and TRBJ2-3; 10 bases are a match to TRBD2. Trimming removed 4 bases from V and 3 bases from J; junction bases left unmatched: 7. The CDR3 spans 15 residues. Germline CDR1 SQVTM, CDR2 ANQGSEA. The CDR3 sequence: CSVGSSGGGTDTQYF. CDR3 coding DNA: TGCAGCGTTGGTTCCAGCGGGGGGGGTACAGATACGCAGTATTTT.

CDR3 bases: TGTGCCACCAGCAGATTAACAGGGTCGAACACCGGGGAGCTGTTTTTT. As protein: CATSRLTGSNTGELFF. The V call is TRBV15, the J call TRBJ2-2, with D possibly being TRBD1 (6 bases). Germline V gene lookup returns CDR1 LNHNV and CDR2 YYDKDF (reference sequence). V gave up 2 bases and J gave up 0 bases, with 10 bases separating them. The CDR3 has 16 amino acids.

V usage is TRBV2 and J usage is TRBJ1-1; the D gene is possibly TRBD1 (5 bases). The length of the CDR3 is 13 residues. Trimming removed 10 bases at V and 5 bases at J, with 17 bases between. From germline, CDR1 is SNHLY and CDR2 FYNNEI. The CDR3 sequence: CAIARWGKTEAFF. In DNA form, the CDR3 reads TGTGCCATAGCGAGATGGGGGAAGACTGAAGCTTTCTTT.

Concerning this clone: In the same sample, other DNA sequences code for this CDR3. The V call is TRBV5-5, the J call TRBJ2-7; the D call may be TRBD1 or TRBD2 (5 bases each). The V end lost 5 bases, the J end lost 3 bases, and 15 bases lay between the germline ends. Germline assignment: CDR1 SGHKS and CDR2 YYEKEE (reference sequence). CDR3 size: 14 residues. The CDR3: CASSPRWGIYEQYF. The CDR3 DNA reads TGTGCCAGCAGTCCTCGATGGGGGATCTACGAGCAGTACTTC.

The chain couples TRBV30 to TRBJ2-7; D unclear. This CDR3 region has 13 residues. Trimming shortened V by 2 bases and J by 5 bases, and 13 bases separated the two germline ends. Germline-derived CDR1 and CDR2 are GTSNPN and SVGIG (reference sequence). Here the CDR3 DNA reads TGTGCCTGGAGTTGGGGAAATCAGGACGAGCAGTACTTC. Encoded protein: CAWSWGNQDEQYF. Filled out from reference TRBV30 and TRBJ2-7, the complete variable domain reads SQTIHQWPATLVQPVGSPLSLECTVEGTSNPNLYWYRQAAGRGLQLLFYSVGIGQISSEVPQNLSASRPQDRQFILSSKKLLLSDSGFYLCAWSWGNQDEQYFGPGTRLTVT.